A single sample gave rise to the 17 T cell receptor beta chains below, sequenced in a study of tissue T cells after allogeneic stem cell transplantation. Assay used: immunoSEQ multiplex PCR; TCRdb lists only in-frame clones, some missing. This sample has 15,000 to 20,000 clones; 70% occur once, and the top ten carry 0.75% to 1%. The source material was spleen. Every receptor here comes from a female BALB/c mouse in good health. The strain's MHC: H2-d.

As regards this clone: Gene names follow the mouse nomenclature. Incomplete CDR3 DNA: TGTGCCTGGAGGGACAGGGGGAACGAAAGATTATTT. This encodes CAWRDRGNERLF. In full, the CDR3 is CAWRDRGNERLFF. This rearrangement joins TRBV31 to TRBJ1-4; TRBD1 agrees at 10 bases. The sequenced fragment ends 1 residue before the CDR3 boundary, so the rest is inferred from the germline J gene. This CDR3 is built from 13 residues. Germline lookup yields CDR1 GKSSPN and CDR2 SITVG. Trimming took 3 bases from V and 5 from J; bases not matched to a gene: 0. Together with reference TRBV31 and TRBJ1-4, the CDR3 gives the full variable domain: AQTIHQWPVAEIKAVGSPLSLGCTIKGKSSPNLYWYWQATGGTLQQLFYSITVGQVESVVQLNLSASRPKDDQFILSTEKLLLSHSGFYLCAWRDRGNERLFFGHGTKLSVL.

Concerning this clone itself: Gene names and germline refer to mouse. The CDR3 end falls 1 residue outside the read, so it is completed with the germline J gene. The J gene is TRBJ2-4, the V gene TRBV1; TRBD2 matches 8 bases. Trimming at V came to 2 bases and at J to 0 bases, leaving 4 bases not matched to a gene. Per germline, CDR1 NSQYPW and CDR2 LRSPGD (reference sequence). This CDR3 comprises 16 residues. CDR3: CTCSASGGSSQNTLYF. CDR3 bases read: TGCACCTGCAGTGCATCTGGGGGGTCTAGTCAAAACACCTTGTAC.

Remarks on this clone: Any gene name here is a mouse gene name. The CDR3 extends 1 residue past the end of the read, so its final part is completed from the germline J gene. This chain joins TRBV14 and TRBJ2-5; D not certain. The V gene's germline CDR1 is SGHDT and CDR2 FRDEAV. Trimming took off 2 bases at V and 0 bases at J, with 7 bases between the two ends. The CDR3 is 14 residues long. CDR3 amino acids: CASSFGINQDTQYF. The sequenced part of the CDR3 DNA is TGTGCCAGCAGTTTTGGGATTAACCAAGACACCCAGTAC.

A remark on this clone: These gene names are mouse names. The CDR3 is cut off 1 residue early in the read; its end comes from the germline J gene. The V and J genes are TRBV1 and TRBJ1-4; tentative D call: TRBD1 (6 bases). Germline CDR1 NSQYPW, CDR2 LRSPGD (reference sequence). Deletions cut 0 bases from V and 5 bases from J, with 13 bases between. The CDR3 consists of 16 residues. CDR3 loop: CTCSADLGGANERLFF. Partial CDR3 DNA: TGCACCTGCAGTGCAGATCTCGGGGGCGCAAACGAAAGATTATTT.

A remark on this clone: Each gene name is a mouse one. The read comes to an end 1 residue before the CDR3 does, leaving the germline J gene to fill in the end. V is TRBV15 and J is TRBJ2-5, with TRBD2 matching 11 bases. This CDR3 has 15 residues. In germline, CDR1 is SGHND, CDR2 FRSKSL. Germline trimming cut 5 bases from V and 4 bases from J; bases unmatched to any gene: 5. The DNA read from the CDR3 is TGTGCCAGCAGTCCCGGGACTGGGGGCGAAGACACCCAGTAC. Its protein product is CASSPGTGGEDTQY. The full CDR3 reads CASSPGTGGEDTQYF.

Comments on this clone: Germline and genes here are mouse. The read stops 1 residue short of the end of the CDR3; the missing end is completed from the germline J gene. This rearrangement joins TRBV5 to TRBJ2-3; D might be TRBD1 (6 bases). The CDR3 covers 15 residues. Trimming left V 4 bases short and J 0 bases short, with 11 bases between. CDR1 is LGHNA and CDR2 is YNLKQL in the germline V gene (reference sequence). The DNA read from the CDR3 is TGTGCCAGCAGCCCAGGGACAATTAGTGCAGAAACGCTGTAT. Residues: CASSPGTISAETLY. The whole CDR3 region reads CASSPGTISAETLYF.

Remarks on this clone: Gene names follow the mouse nomenclature. The CDR3 end is not reached by the read, which stops 1 residue before it; the germline J gene fills it in. The rearrangement links TRBV13-3 to TRBJ2-4; D remains ambiguous. The CDR3 is 11 residues long. The germline V gene encodes CDR1 NNHDY and CDR2 SYVADS. Trimming left V 1 base short and J 5 bases short, with 2 bases between. CDR3 DNA (partial): TGTGCCAGCAGTGATCTAAACACCTTGTAC. It specifies CASSDLNTLY. The whole CDR3 region reads CASSDLNTLYF.

For this clone: Mouse germline and gene names are used. The DNA ends 1 residue before the CDR3 does, and the rest of the CDR3 is filled in from the germline J gene. This chain uses TRBV5 with TRBJ2-4; D tentatively reads TRBD1 or TRBD2 (6 bases each). The V and J ends lost 0 bases and 0 bases respectively, with 10 bases between them. Per germline, CDR1 LGHNA and CDR2 YNLKQL (reference sequence). CDR3 length equals 16 residues. The CDR3: CASSQDLGASQNTLYF. Partial CDR3 DNA: TGTGCCAGCAGCCAAGATTTGGGGGCTAGTCAAAACACCTTGTAC.

A word on this clone: The genes are named according to mouse. The read stops 1 residue short of the end of the CDR3; the missing end is completed from the germline J gene. The V gene is TRBV17, the J gene TRBJ2-1; TRBD1 matches 8 bases. Looked up from germline, CDR1 is MNHDT and CDR2 is YYDKIL. With V trimmed by 6 bases and J by 6 bases, 7 bases remained unmatched. This CDR3 has 14 residues. This CDR3 reads CASSLGQGFAEQFF. The part of the CDR3 DNA that was read is TGTGCTAGCAGCCTTGGACAGGGATTTGCTGAGCAGTTC.

About this clone: The genes and germline here are from mouse. The read gets to within 1 residue of the CDR3 end, and the germline J gene fills in the rest. This chain joins TRBV13-3 and TRBJ2-2, with 8 nucleotides matching TRBD2. The CDR3 is made up of 16 amino acids. J was trimmed by 2 bases and V by 4 bases; bases with no gene match: 7. Germline-derived CDR1 and CDR2 are NNHDY and SYVADS. The CDR3 loop is CASSPTGGRNTGQLYF. The sequenced CDR3 bases are TGTGCCAGCAGTCCCACTGGGGGTCGCAACACCGGGCAGCTCTAC.

Notes on this clone: Germline and genes: mouse. The observed sequence ends 1 residue before the CDR3 terminus, with the missing tail filled in from the germline J gene. The chain uses TRBV31 and TRBJ1-6, with D possibly being TRBD1 (6 bases). TRBJ1-6 is given ORF status, its function remaining uncertain. Trimming stripped 3 bases from V and 2 bases from J, with 14 bases between. From germline, CDR1 is GKSSPN and CDR2 SITVG. The CDR3 extends over 16 amino acids. The DNA read from the CDR3 is TGTGCCTGGAGCCAAACTGGGACAACCTATAATTCGCCCCTCTAC. Protein sequence: CAWSQTGTTYNSPLY. The full CDR3 protein is CAWSQTGTTYNSPLYF.

A remark on this clone: Gene names follow the mouse nomenclature. Coverage ceases 1 residue before the CDR3 finishes, and the germline J gene fills in the end. This sequence joins TRBV13-3 and TRBJ1-5; D call uncertain. CDR3 length equals 12 residues. Germline-derived CDR1 and CDR2 are NNHDY and SYVADS. Trimming shortened V by 3 bases and J by 5 bases, and 6 bases separated the two germline ends. This chain's CDR3 is CASSAVYQAPLF. The CDR3 DNA, read in part, is TGTGCCAGCAGTGCAGTCTACCAGGCTCCGCTT.

Comment on this clone: Gene names follow the mouse nomenclature. The CDR3 goes on 1 residue after the read ends, and that part is filled in from the germline J gene. The chain uses TRBV31 and TRBJ1-4; 9 positions agree with TRBD1. The CDR3 is made up of 15 amino acids. V dropped 1 base and J dropped 4; count of bases not matched to a gene: 4. Germline V gene sequence: CDR1 GKSSPN, CDR2 SITVG. CDR3 in amino acids: CAWSRGQGSNERLFF. CDR3 bases read: TGTGCCTGGAGTCGGGGACAGGGAAGCAACGAAAGATTATTT.

A note on this clone: Gene names follow the mouse nomenclature. The part of the CDR3 DNA that was read is TGCACCTGCAGTGCTTGGACTGGGGGGCAAGACACCCAGTAC. It specifies CTCSAWTGGQDTQY. The CDR3 reads in full as CTCSAWTGGQDTQYF. The gene calls are TRBV1 and TRBJ2-5; 11 bases agree with TRBD2. The read comes to an end 1 residue before the CDR3 does, leaving the germline J gene to fill in the end. The V and J ends lost 3 bases and 3 bases, in that order; junction bases with no gene match: 2. There are 15 residues in the CDR3. Looked up from germline, CDR1 is NSQYPW and CDR2 is LRSPGD (reference sequence).

This clone has only a few counts. Germline and genes here are mouse. The read halts 1 residue ahead of the CDR3 end, with the missing end drawn from the germline J gene. The genes are TRBV4 and TRBJ2-7; 9 bases agree with TRBD1. The V gene end was trimmed by 5 bases and the J gene end by 2 bases; junction bases not matched to a gene: 4. The V gene's germline CDR1 is LGHDT and CDR2 YNNKQL (reference sequence). The CDR3 runs to 14 residues. CDR3 sequence: CASSPTGGAYEQYF. Incomplete CDR3 DNA: TGTGCCAGCAGCCCTACAGGGGGCGCCTATGAACAGTAC.

As to this clone: The genes and germline here are from mouse. The read terminates 1 residue before the CDR3 end, so the remaining end is supplied by the germline J gene. The genes are TRBV2 and TRBJ1-1; D is ambiguous. The germline V gene has CDR1 LGHNA and CDR2 YSYQKL. The length of the CDR3 is 13 residues. V lost 0 bases and J 1 base, leaving 3 bases between the germline ends. CDR3 DNA, as far as it was read: TGTGCCAGCAGCCAAGAGGGGAACACAGAAGTCTTC. Translated, it gives CASSQEGNTEVF. The full-length CDR3 reads as CASSQEGNTEVFF.

A remark on this clone: Gene names and germline match the mouse. The CDR3 end falls 1 residue outside the read, so it is completed with the germline J gene. The V and J genes are TRBV13-2 and TRBJ1-2; the D gene is possibly TRBD1 (5 bases). The germline V gene encodes CDR1 NNHNN and CDR2 SYGAGS (reference sequence). V gave up 3 bases and J gave up 1 base, with 7 bases separating them. This CDR3 contains 13 residues. CDR3 residues: CASGATGNSDYTF. The sequenced part of the CDR3 DNA is TGTGCCAGCGGTGCCACAGGAAACTCCGACTACACC.